This T cell receptor beta chain was sequenced during a study of T cells in Graves' hyperthyroidism and ophthalmopathy. The CDR3 is 14 residues long. Trimming removed 4 bases at V and 2 bases at J, with 9 bases between. Germline assignment: CDR1 MDHEN and CDR2 SYDVKM. Amplification of TCR beta CDR3 regions used RNA as the template. During a first-round RT-PCR of the TCR CDR3, the HTBI primer set was used. One entry per CDR3 protein, called by TCRdb with MiXCR from the multiplex PCR reads. The sample includes about 640,000 distinct CDR3 sequences, more than 20% seen only once; the top ten take more than 30%. The PBMCs were taken from about 9.7 ml of fresh peripheral blood. This clonotype showed up many times.

The chain uses TRBV28 and TRBJ1-3, with D possibly TRBD1 on 5 matching bases. This sequence originates from a man aged 25-45 years with Graves' ophthalmopathy. Sequencing was performed on blood. CDR3 coding DNA: TGTGCCAGCAGTTCCTCGGGGGCTGGAAACACCATATATTTT. Translated: CASSSSGAGNTIYF.